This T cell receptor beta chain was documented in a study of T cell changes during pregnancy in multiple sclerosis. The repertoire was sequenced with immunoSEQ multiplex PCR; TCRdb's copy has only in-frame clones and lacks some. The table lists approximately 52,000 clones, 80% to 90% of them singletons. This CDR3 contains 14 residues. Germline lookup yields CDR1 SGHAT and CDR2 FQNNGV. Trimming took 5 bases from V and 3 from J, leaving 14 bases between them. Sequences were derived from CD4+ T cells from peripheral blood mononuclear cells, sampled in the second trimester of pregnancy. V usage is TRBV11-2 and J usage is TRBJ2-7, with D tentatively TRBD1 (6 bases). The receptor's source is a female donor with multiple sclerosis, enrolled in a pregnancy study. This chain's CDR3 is CASSIGQMDYEQYF. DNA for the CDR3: TGTGCCAGCAGCATCGGACAGATGGACTACGAGCAGTACTTC.